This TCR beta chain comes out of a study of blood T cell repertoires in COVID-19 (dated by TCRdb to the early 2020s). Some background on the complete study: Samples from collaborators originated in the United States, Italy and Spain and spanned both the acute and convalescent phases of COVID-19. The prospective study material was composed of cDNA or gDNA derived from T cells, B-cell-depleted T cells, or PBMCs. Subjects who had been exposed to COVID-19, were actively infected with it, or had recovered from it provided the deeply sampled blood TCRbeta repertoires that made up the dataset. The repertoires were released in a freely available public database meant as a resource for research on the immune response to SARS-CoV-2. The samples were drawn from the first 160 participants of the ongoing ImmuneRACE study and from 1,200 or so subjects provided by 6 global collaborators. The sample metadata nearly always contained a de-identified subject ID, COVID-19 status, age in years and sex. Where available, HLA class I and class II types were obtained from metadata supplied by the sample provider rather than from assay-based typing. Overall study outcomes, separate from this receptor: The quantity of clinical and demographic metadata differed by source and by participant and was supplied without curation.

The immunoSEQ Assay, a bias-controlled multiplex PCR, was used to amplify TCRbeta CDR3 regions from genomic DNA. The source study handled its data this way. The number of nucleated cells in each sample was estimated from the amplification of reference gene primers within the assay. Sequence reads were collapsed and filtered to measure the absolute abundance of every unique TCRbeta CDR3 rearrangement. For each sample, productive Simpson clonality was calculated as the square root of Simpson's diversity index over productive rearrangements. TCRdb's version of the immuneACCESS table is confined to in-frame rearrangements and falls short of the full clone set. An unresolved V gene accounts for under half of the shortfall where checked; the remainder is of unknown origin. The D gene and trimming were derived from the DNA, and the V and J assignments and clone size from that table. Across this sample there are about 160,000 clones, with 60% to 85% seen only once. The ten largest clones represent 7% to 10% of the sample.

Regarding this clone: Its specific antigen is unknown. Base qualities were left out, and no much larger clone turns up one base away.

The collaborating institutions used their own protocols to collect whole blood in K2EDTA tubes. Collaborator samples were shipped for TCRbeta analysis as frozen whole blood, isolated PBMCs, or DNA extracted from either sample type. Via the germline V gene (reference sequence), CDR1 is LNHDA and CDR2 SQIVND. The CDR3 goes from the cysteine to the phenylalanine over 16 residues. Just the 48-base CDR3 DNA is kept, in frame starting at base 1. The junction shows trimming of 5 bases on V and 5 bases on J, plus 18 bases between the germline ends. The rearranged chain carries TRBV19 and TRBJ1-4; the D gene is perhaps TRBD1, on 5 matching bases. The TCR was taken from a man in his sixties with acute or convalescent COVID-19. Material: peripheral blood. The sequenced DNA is TGTGCCAGTAGTTCGATTGGGGGGACCCGGAATGAAAAACTGTTTTTT. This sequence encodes CASSSIGGTRNEKLFF. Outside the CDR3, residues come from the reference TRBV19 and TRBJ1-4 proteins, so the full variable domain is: DGGITQSPKYLFRKEGQNVTLSCEQNLNHDAMYWYRQDPGQGLRLIYYSQIVNDFQKGDIAEGYSVSREKKESFPLTVTSAQKNPTAFYLCASSSIGGTRNEKLFFGSGTQLSVL.